The present T cell receptor beta chain was sequenced within a study of cytomegalovirus exposure and HLA in healthy donors. The study, taken as a whole, reports: Three chains tied to CMV proved CMV antigen-specific in vitro.

With 60 Vbeta and 13 Jbeta primers, the PCR was carried out. Sequencing was performed with immunoSEQ multiplex PCR; in TCRdb, only in-frame clones are kept and a portion is missing. The sample lists 140,000 to 150,000 clones; 77% were seen once. Regarding this clone: Its specificity is not known.

V was clipped by 4 bases and J by 5 bases; unmatched bases: 8. Looked up from germline, CDR1 is SGDLS and CDR2 is YYNGEE. This CDR3 has 15 residues. This clonotype was obtained from a male donor in good health and CMV-seronegative. The sequenced sample was PBMCs. The chain links TRBV9 to TRBJ2-3; 9 bases match TRBD2. CDR3 DNA sequence: TGTGCCAGCAGCTCATCCGGGACTAGCTTAGATACGCAGTATTTT. Protein sequence: CASSSSGTSLDTQYF.